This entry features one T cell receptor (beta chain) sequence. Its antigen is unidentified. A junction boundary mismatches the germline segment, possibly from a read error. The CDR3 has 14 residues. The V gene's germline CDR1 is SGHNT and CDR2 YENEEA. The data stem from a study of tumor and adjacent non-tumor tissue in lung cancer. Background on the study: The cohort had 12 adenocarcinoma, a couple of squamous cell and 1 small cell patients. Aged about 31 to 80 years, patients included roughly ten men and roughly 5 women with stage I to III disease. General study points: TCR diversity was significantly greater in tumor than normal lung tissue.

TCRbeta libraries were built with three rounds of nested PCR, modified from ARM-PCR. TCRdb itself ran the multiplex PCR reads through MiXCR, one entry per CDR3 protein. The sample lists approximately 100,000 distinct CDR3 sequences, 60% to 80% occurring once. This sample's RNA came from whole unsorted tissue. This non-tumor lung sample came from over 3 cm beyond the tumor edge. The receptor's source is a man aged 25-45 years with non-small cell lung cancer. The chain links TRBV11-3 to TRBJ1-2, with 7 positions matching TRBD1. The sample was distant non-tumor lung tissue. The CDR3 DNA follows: TGTGCCGGCAGTGCGGGACAGACGAACTATGGCTACACCTTC. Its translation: CAGSAGQTNYGYTF.